One T cell receptor beta chain is described in this entry. Which antigen it targets is not known. No base quality values were provided; no much bigger clone lies one nucleotide off. The data belong to a study of T cell responses to AZD1222 COVID-19 vaccine (dated by TCRdb to about 2021). A note on the overall study: AZD1222 recipients whose second dose came at about 4 weeks and those whose second dose came at about 12 weeks were combined into one group, since spike-specific TCR depth and breadth did not differ between the two schedules. A total of under 250 trial participants underwent TCR sequencing, of whom 207 had received two doses of AZD1222 and about 26 had received two doses of the MenACWY control vaccine. Enrollment into the trials was organized by age into subgroups of 18-55, 56-69 and 70-plus years, and those subgroups contained roughly 150, 30 and 60 TCR-sequenced participants, respectively.

The V end gives up 6 bases and the J end 2 bases, leaving 9 bases in the junction not matched to a gene. The CDR3, from cysteine to phenylalanine, totals 15 residues. Left in the record is the CDR3 DNA by itself, 45 bases read in frame from the first base. The germline V gene supplies CDR1 MNHEY and CDR2 SVGAGI. The CDR3 regions of human TCRbeta chains were subjected to immunosequencing. Processing in the source paper ran as follows. TCRs in the repertoires were matched against a reference library of SARS-CoV-2-specific TCRs that had been generated with the MIRA antigen-specificity platform. Breadth was defined as the fraction of unique TCRs that were SARS-CoV-2-associated. Depth was defined as the fraction of total T cells that were SARS-CoV-2-associated. Using the MIRA data, each spike-specific TCR was assigned both to the spike region to which the TCR was reactive and to a CD4 or CD8 class. Log10-transformed breadth and depth values were compared by one-way ANOVA with Sidak's multiple comparisons tests. Not all clones reach the TCRdb copy of this immuneACCESS table, which keeps in-frame sequences only. Checked studies attribute under half of the gap to unresolved V genes and leave the rest unexplained. V and J calls plus clone size are reproduced from that table; the DNA served to infer D and trimming. The sample records around 77,000 clones, around 86% of which are singletons. The ten largest clones take up about 2.4% of the sample.

What the work shows at the level of the full study, not this receptor alone: No day 14 peak-response samples were available, so repertoires were characterized only after the peak T cell response. Most participants were white British and females outnumbered males, and the authors suggested that clonal diversity may have been underestimated. Conclusions about previously exposed vaccinees were limited because only a handful of AZD1222 recipients were SARS-CoV-2 seropositive at baseline. The 56-69-year group was small, and its depth increase did not reach significance, likely because of low power. A significant rise in spike-specific TCR breadth and depth was observed after two AZD1222 doses relative to day 0 and relative to MenACWY recipients. Reportedly, close to half of the unique spike-specific TCRs recognized epitopes lying outside the regions that are mutated in the B.1.351 and B.1.1.7 variants. Vaccine-associated CD4 TCRs spanned the whole spike protein, with dominant responses in regions 160-218 and 743-854.

Interpreted using the paper, the time point label stands for: baseline before first vaccination. Vaccinee samples were obtained from the UK trials COV001 and COV002, which included a single-blind randomized controlled phase 2/3 trial of AZD1222 (ChAdOx1 nCoV-19) in healthy adults. Trial participant PBMC samples were collected at day 0 and day 28 after the second dose for TCRbeta chain sequencing. The sequence joins TRBV6-5 to TRBJ2-7; 8 junctional bases match TRBD1. This material consisted of peripheral blood, taken on day 0 of AZD1222 vaccination. This receptor was identified in an adult in good health. The CDR3 loop reads CASRKQGQEAYEQYF. The sequenced DNA is TGTGCCAGCAGGAAACAGGGACAGGAAGCCTACGAGCAGTACTTC.